The source of this T cell receptor beta chain is a study of T cell repertoires in cytomegalovirus infection. Across the study: As its CMV epitopes, the study selected recently identified HLA-C-restricted and well-studied HLA-B-restricted targets. Public TCR beta signature analysis indicated the presence of both CMV infection and matching HLA type.

TCRdb reprocessed the reads via MiXCR and lists one record per CDR3 protein. Among tens of thousands of distinct CDR3 sequences listed, about 24% were seen once. Worth noting for this clonotype: Antigen: not known.

General study findings and limits: It was HLA-C-restricted CMV-specific TCR beta clonotypes that dominated the response ex vivo. Cumulative frequency of public TCR beta families picked out carriers of CMV plus the relevant HLA.

Germline CDR1 and CDR2: SGHVT and SQSDAQ. V shed 5 bases, J shed 3 bases, and the junction held 10 bases outside the gene matches. The CDR3 contains 17 residues. The source material was CD8+ T cells from cultured PBMCs, sampled from culture after CMV antigen stimulation. This rearrangement joins TRBV7-4 to TRBJ1-1; 12 bases line up with TRBD1. The TCR was taken from a human donor in good health (CMV status not recorded). Some clones in this sample may be carry-over from other donors' samples. The CDR3 is CASSTRDRGREDTEAFF. The CDR3 bases are TGTGCCAGCAGCACCCGGGACAGGGGGCGCGAGGACACTGAAGCTTTCTTT.